Listed here are 29 T cell receptor beta chains from one sample, sequenced in a study of blood T cell repertoires in COVID-19. TCRdb's table, derived via immunoSEQ multiplex PCR, lists solely in-frame clones and lacks some. The sample has about 47,000 clones, under 70% seen once; the top ten hold approximately 9%. Sequencing was carried out using peripheral blood. The receptors originated from a woman between 70 and 85 years old with acute or convalescent COVID-19.

This clone was observed once. The V and J genes are TRBV16 and TRBJ1-2; no clear D. The V gene's germline CDR1 is KGHSY and CDR2 FQNENV. V lost 0 bases to trimming and J lost 0 bases, with 11 bases between them. The CDR3 runs to 16 residues. CDR3 bases: TGTGCCAGCAGCCAATCCACAGAAGCAGCTAACTATGGCTACACCTTC. Amino acids: CASSQSTEAANYGYTF.

This CDR3 reads CASSYQGNYGYTF. CDR3 coding DNA: TGTGCCAGCAGTTACCAGGGTAACTATGGCTACACCTTC. This chain joins TRBV6-5 and TRBJ1-2; perhaps TRBD1 as D (5 bases). CDR1 is MNHEY and CDR2 is SVGAGI in the germline V gene. Trimming stripped 2 bases from V and 1 base from J, with 5 bases between. The CDR3 runs 13 residues.

This sequence joins TRBV5-1 and TRBJ1-6; the D gene is possibly TRBD1 (5 bases). V was pared by 5 bases and J by 5 bases, with 8 bases between. There are 13 residues in the CDR3. CDR1 and CDR2 from the germline V gene are SGHRS and YFSETQ. CDR3 amino acids: CASREQDNSPLHF. Written as DNA, the CDR3 is TGCGCCAGCAGGGAACAGGATAATTCACCCCTCCACTTT.

The chain combines TRBV19 with TRBJ2-5, with D uncertain. The CDR3 totals 16 residues. CDR1 LNHDA and CDR2 SQIVND come from the germline V gene (reference sequence). Trimming pared 3 bases from V and 2 bases from J, leaving 16 bases between. The CDR3 here is CASSIGGAGQQETQYF. The CDR3 bases are TGTGCCAGTAGTATTGGCGGAGCCGGCCAACAAGAGACCCAGTACTTC.

The chain employs TRBV3-1 (or the pseudogene TRBV3-2) and TRBJ1-3, with D perhaps matching TRBD1 (6 bases). The V gene's germline CDR1 is LGHDT and CDR2 YNNKEL (reference sequence). With 1 base removed from V and 0 bases from J, the gap between germline ends came to 10 bases. The CDR3 totals 16 residues. The CDR3 is CASSQVTGHSGNTIYF. The CDR3 DNA sequence: TGTGCCAGCAGCCAAGTGACAGGACACTCTGGAAACACCATATATTTT.

This sequence joins TRBV7-2 and TRBJ1-4, with a possible D match to TRBD1 (5 bases). V was cut by 2 bases and J by 3 bases, with 10 bases left in between. The germline CDR1 and CDR2 sequences are SGHTA and FQGNSA. The CDR3 runs to 15 residues. CDR3: CASSLMQGPNEKLFF. In DNA form, the CDR3 reads TGTGCCAGCAGCTTAATGCAGGGCCCTAATGAAAAACTGTTTTTT.

A word on this clone: A much more abundant neighbour one base away suggests this may be a read error. Other DNA sequences of this sample code for an identical CDR3. The genes are TRBV19 and TRBJ2-1; weak D call: TRBD2 (6 bases). Germline CDR1 reads LNHDA; CDR2 reads SQIVND (reference sequence). The CDR3 contains 14 residues. CDR3 coding DNA: TGTGCCAGTAGGAGGGACTCCTCCTACAATGAGCAATTCTTC. This encodes CASRRDSSYNEQFF.

The V call is TRBV4-1, the J call TRBJ2-5; 9 bases are a match to TRBD2. Germline values: CDR1 MGHRA, CDR2 YSYEKL. The V and J ends lost 1 base and 5 bases, in that order; junction bases with no gene match: 2. The CDR3 loop spans 14 amino acids. CDR3 residues: CASSQVAGVETQYF. The CDR3 DNA sequence: TGCGCCAGCAGCCAAGTAGCGGGAGTGGAGACCCAGTACTTC.

Turning to this clone: An end of the junction differs from the germline gene, which may be a read error. This chain joins TRBV9 and TRBJ2-2; D may be TRBD2 (7 bases). From germline, CDR1 is SGDLS and CDR2 YYNGEE. The CDR3 has 16 amino acids. CDR3 amino acids: CARSGPGGGYTGELFF. CDR3 nucleotides: TGTGCCCGCAGCGGGCCGGGGGGCGGGTACACCGGGGAGCTGTTTTTT.

The chain is built from TRBV18 and TRBJ1-1; D may be TRBD1 (5 bases). Trimming left V 6 bases short and J 1 base short, with 15 bases between. The CDR3 spans 15 residues. Germline V gives CDR1 KGHSH, CDR2 LQKENI. The CDR3 is CASSASGGTNTEAFF. As DNA, the CDR3 is TGTGCCAGCTCGGCCTCGGGGGGAACGAACACTGAAGCTTTCTTT. Full variable domain (missing parts from reference TRBV18 and TRBJ1-1): NAGVMQNPRHLVRRRGQEARLRCSPMKGHSHVYWYRQLPEEGLKFMVYLQKENIIDESGMPKERFSAEFPKEGPSILRIQQVVRGDSAAYFCASSASGGTNTEAFFGQGTRLTVV.

The CDR3 bases are TGTGCCAGCAGTCGACTAGTATACGAGCAGTACTTC. Residues: CASSRLVYEQYF. The rearrangement uses TRBV6-5 and TRBJ2-7; possibly TRBD2 for D (6 bases). The germline V gene has CDR1 MNHEY and CDR2 SVGAGI. Trimming removed 5 bases at V and 4 bases at J, with 9 bases between. The CDR3 length is 12 residues.

This clone was observed a few times. The V and J genes are TRBV9 and TRBJ2-3; TRBD2 matches 9 bases. The germline V gene encodes CDR1 SGDLS and CDR2 YYNGEE. V dropped 0 bases and J dropped 3; count of bases not matched to a gene: 8. The CDR3 consists of 17 residues. In nucleotides, the CDR3 is TGTGCCAGCAGCGTAGGAACTAGCGGGTTGATAACAGATACGCAGTATTTT. As protein: CASSVGTSGLITDTQYF.

In nucleotides, the CDR3 is TGTGCCAGCAGCTTAGGGAGGGGCAGGGGGAGCAATCAGCCCCAGCATTTT. Translated, it gives CASSLGRGRGSNQPQHF. This chain links TRBV11-3 with TRBJ1-5; 7 nucleotides line up with TRBD1. After removal of 1 base from V and 1 base from J, the junction contained 7 bases not matched to a gene. CDR1 is SGHNT and CDR2 is YENEEA in the germline V gene. This CDR3 spans 17 amino acids.

This chain connects TRBV19 to TRBJ2-4; D is unresolved. The CDR3 length is 14 residues. Germline V gene sequence: CDR1 LNHDA, CDR2 SQIVND (reference sequence). With 5 bases removed from V and 8 bases from J, the gap between germline ends came to 16 bases. The CDR3 here is CASSPPHVGDIQYF. The CDR3, as DNA: TGTGCCAGTAGTCCCCCTCATGTAGGAGACATTCAGTACTTC.

The genes are TRBV28 and TRBJ1-1; D might be TRBD1 (6 bases). This CDR3 region has 14 residues. CDR1 and CDR2 from the germline V gene are MDHEN and SYDVKM. Trimming pared 7 bases from V and 10 bases from J, leaving 22 bases between. The CDR3 protein is CASIGSGAGPLAFF. The CDR3 DNA reads TGTGCCAGCATAGGGTCAGGGGCGGGCCCCTTAGCTTTCTTT.

V is TRBV6-6 and J is TRBJ1-2, with 10 bases identical to TRBD1. Germline V gene sequence: CDR1 MNHNY, CDR2 SVGAGI (reference sequence). The CDR3 sequence is 16 residues long. Trimming at V came to 0 bases and at J to 8 bases, leaving 9 bases not matched to a gene. CDR3 sequence: CASSYSTGGAEKGYTF. CDR3 DNA sequence: TGTGCCAGCAGTTACTCGACAGGGGGCGCGGAGAAGGGCTACACCTTC.

CDR3 in DNA: TGCGCCAGCAGCCAAGATTCGGAGACTAGCGACACCGGGGAGCTGTTTTTT. It is translated as CASSQDSETSDTGELFF. This sequence joins TRBV4-1 and TRBJ2-2; 8 bases match TRBD2. Unmatched junction bases numbered 6, after V lost 0 bases and J lost 3 bases. Germline V gene sequence: CDR1 MGHRA, CDR2 YSYEKL. CDR3 length: 17 residues.

The CDR3: CASSFGLSWAVAGGYEQYF. The CDR3 nucleotides are TGCGCCAGCAGCTTTGGTCTTAGTTGGGCCGTGGCAGGGGGGTACGAGCAGTACTTC. The chain carries TRBV5-1 and TRBJ2-7, with a weak D call TRBD1 (7 bases). The V and J ends lost 2 bases and 4 bases respectively, with 28 bases between them. The CDR3 has 19 residues. CDR1 and CDR2 from the germline V gene are SGHRS and YFSETQ.

The rearrangement links TRBV7-3 to TRBJ1-2, with D possibly TRBD1 on 5 matching bases. Trimming stripped 3 bases from V and 8 bases from J, with 13 bases between. From germline, CDR1 is SGHTA and CDR2 FQGTGA. The CDR3 totals 13 residues. CDR3 residues: CASSLKGATGYTF. Here the CDR3 DNA reads TGTGCCAGCAGCTTGAAAGGGGCGACGGGCTACACCTTC.

In this sample, this clone is medium-sized. The chain couples TRBV5-1 to TRBJ1-4, with D possibly being TRBD1 (6 bases). V lost 1 base to trimming and J lost 11 bases, with 15 bases between them. CDR1 and CDR2 (germline): SGHRS, YFSETQ. The CDR3 runs 14 residues. The CDR3 is CASSLWGRGNKLFF. Written as DNA, the CDR3 is TGCGCCAGCAGCTTGTGGGGGCGTGGGAATAAACTGTTTTTT.

The chain links TRBV4-1 to TRBJ1-5; 8 nucleotides agree with TRBD1. The CDR3 loop spans 14 amino acids. The germline gives CDR1 MGHRA, CDR2 YSYEKL. Trimming cost V 3 bases and J 6 bases; bases outside gene matches: 4. The CDR3 is CASSQTGTGQPQHF. CDR3 DNA sequence: TGCGCCAGCAGCCAGACCGGGACAGGTCAGCCCCAGCATTTT.

The sample holds a few counts of this clone. V usage is TRBV7-3 and J usage is TRBJ2-5; TRBD1 aligns across 7 bases. Trimming at V came to 5 bases and at J to 2 bases, leaving 5 bases not matched to a gene. Germline V gene lookup returns CDR1 SGHTA and CDR2 FQGTGA. The CDR3 covers 14 residues. CDR3 sequence reads: CASSVQGPQETQYF. In nucleotides, the CDR3 is TGTGCCAGCAGCGTACAGGGGCCGCAAGAGACCCAGTACTTC.

This clone was seen only once. The chain has TRBV27 and TRBJ2-1, with TRBD2 matching over 13 bases. The CDR3 runs to 18 residues. In germline, CDR1 is MNHEY, CDR2 SMNVEV (reference sequence). With 4 bases clipped from V and 3 bases from J, the junction kept 9 bases outside the gene matches. As DNA, the CDR3 is TGTGCCAGCAGTTCTACTCCCGGACTAGCGGGAGACTACAATGAGCAGTTCTTC. Translation: CASSSTPGLAGDYNEQFF.

The sample holds a few counts of this clone. The chain joins TRBV5-1 to TRBJ2-1; the match to TRBD2 covers 13 bases. V gave up 4 bases and J gave up 2 bases; unmatched junction bases: 3. This CDR3 comprises 16 residues. Germline CDR1 and CDR2: SGHRS and YFSETQ. The CDR3 sequence is CASSRLAGGTYNEQFF. The CDR3 DNA reads TGCGCCAGCAGCAGACTAGCGGGAGGTACCTACAATGAGCAGTTCTTC.

The chain uses TRBV2 and TRBJ2-1; possible D gene TRBD2, 6 bases. Germline V lookup: CDR1 SNHLY, CDR2 FYNNEI. This CDR3 has 14 residues. Trimming pared 1 base from V and 3 bases from J, leaving 7 bases between. For the CDR3, the DNA is TGTGCCAGCAGTGAAGACGGGGGCTACAATGAGCAGTTCTTC. Translation: CASSEDGGYNEQFF.

This rearrangement joins TRBV19 to TRBJ2-1; D unclear. V gave up 2 bases and J gave up 2 bases, with 7 bases separating them. This CDR3 region has 14 residues. Per germline, CDR1 LNHDA and CDR2 SQIVND (reference sequence). The CDR3 region is CASSIFPTYNEQFF. CDR3 nucleotide sequence: TGTGCCAGTAGTATATTCCCCACCTACAATGAGCAGTTCTTC.

The chain combines TRBV6-5 with TRBJ1-2; 7 bases map to TRBD1. CDR1 is MNHEY, CDR2 SVGAGI, per germline. With 2 bases clipped from V and 6 bases from J, the junction kept 6 bases outside the gene matches. The CDR3 is made up of 14 amino acids. CDR3 region: CASSYRGPVDGYTF. The DNA of the CDR3 is TGTGCCAGCAGTTACAGGGGGCCGGTTGATGGCTACACCTTC.

The chain couples TRBV20-1 to TRBJ2-5; the match to TRBD2 covers 10 bases. The CDR3 runs 18 residues. CDR1 is DFQATT and CDR2 is SNEGSKA in the germline V gene (reference sequence). Trimming cost V 3 bases and J 1 base; bases outside gene matches: 14. The CDR3 protein is CSASKERGLANIQETQYF. The CDR3 DNA is TGCAGTGCTAGTAAAGAAAGGGGACTAGCGAACATCCAAGAGACCCAGTACTTC.

V is TRBV5-1 and J is TRBJ2-1; 7 bases are a match to TRBD1. The CDR3 consists of 17 residues. J lost 4 bases, V lost 4 bases, and 14 bases had no gene match. Looked up from germline, CDR1 is SGHRS and CDR2 is YFSETQ. CDR3: CASSLNPTGANYNEQFF. The CDR3 DNA reads TGCGCCAGCAGCCTGAACCCCACAGGGGCTAATTACAATGAGCAGTTCTTC.